These 11 T cell receptor beta chains were all obtained from the same sample, sequenced in a study of blood T cell repertoires in COVID-19. Some clones are missing from TCRdb's copy, which holds only in-frame ones; the method was immunoSEQ multiplex PCR. The sample carries some 83,000 clones, more than 70% recorded once. Source material: peripheral blood. All receptors derive from a man aged 55 to 69 with active or convalescent COVID-19.

V gene TRBV5-1 combines with J gene TRBJ2-1; weak D call: TRBD2 (6 bases). This CDR3 contains 16 residues. Germline CDR1 SGHRS, CDR2 YFSETQ. V lost 0 bases, J lost 3 bases, and 13 bases lay in between. CDR3 in amino acids: CASSLAAGSSYNEQFF. CDR3 nucleotides: TGCGCCAGCAGCTTGGCGGCGGGGTCGAGCTACAATGAGCAGTTCTTC.

The rearrangement joins TRBV7-2 to TRBJ1-1; D possibly corresponds to TRBD1 (6 bases). The germline V gene has CDR1 SGHTA and CDR2 FQGNSA. CDR3 length equals 15 residues. Between the trimmed V and J ends, which lost 1 base and 4 bases, there was a span of 13 bases. CDR3 nucleotide sequence: TGTGCCAGCAGCTTAGGCTGGGGGCACGTCACTGAAGCTTTCTTT. Protein product: CASSLGWGHVTEAFF.

This sequence joins TRBV19 and TRBJ1-5; TRBD1 matches at 8 bases. The junction had 8 bases not matched to a gene; V was cut back by 6 bases and J by 1 base. This CDR3 comprises 16 residues. In germline, CDR1 is LNHDA, CDR2 SQIVND (reference sequence). The chain's CDR3 is CASRDRAFVSNQPQHF. Written as DNA, the CDR3 is TGTGCCAGTAGGGACAGGGCTTTCGTGAGCAATCAGCCCCAGCATTTT.

The chain couples TRBV2 to TRBJ2-1, with D unclear. Germline lookup yields CDR1 SNHLY and CDR2 FYNNEI. CDR3 length: 13 residues. The V end was cut by 2 bases, the J end by 8 bases, with 10 bases between. The CDR3 spells CASSELAPHEQFF. The CDR3 nucleotides are TGTGCCAGCAGTGAATTAGCCCCCCATGAGCAGTTCTTC.

The rearrangement uses TRBV4-2 and TRBJ2-2, with 7 bases identical to TRBD2. Germline CDR1 is LGHNA and CDR2 is YNFKEQ. The CDR3 covers 18 residues. After removal of 0 bases from V and 0 bases from J, the junction contained 7 bases not matched to a gene. Here the CDR3 DNA reads TGTGCCAGCAGCCAAGATTTTAACGGGGGGTCGAACACCGGGGAGCTGTTTTTT. Its translation is CASSQDFNGGSNTGELFF.

The chain carries TRBV10-3 and TRBJ1-6, with D possibly being TRBD1 (6 bases). Germline values: CDR1 ENHRY, CDR2 SYGVKD. The CDR3 contains 13 residues. The V gene lost 10 bases and the J gene lost 7 bases, with 14 bases spanning the gap. CDR3: CATNDRQNSPLHF. Here the CDR3 DNA reads TGTGCCACCAACGACAGGCAGAATTCACCCCTCCACTTT.

The chain has TRBV4-3 and TRBJ1-2; 10 positions match TRBD1. The CDR3 has 16 amino acids. The germline V gene has CDR1 LGHNA and CDR2 YSLEER. Trimming cost V 2 bases and J 6 bases; bases outside gene matches: 9. CDR3 sequence (DNA): TGCGCCAGCAGCCAACTTCCCACCGGGACAGGGGATGGCTACACCTTC. The encoded protein is CASSQLPTGTGDGYTF.

The rearrangement links TRBV5-8 to TRBJ2-1; perhaps TRBD1 as D (6 bases). The V gene's germline CDR1 is SGHTS and CDR2 YDEGEE. With 0 bases removed from V and 3 bases from J, the gap between germline ends came to 7 bases. The CDR3 sequence is 14 residues long. The CDR3 loop is CASSLGTVYNEQFF. CDR3 sequence (DNA): TGTGCCAGCAGCTTGGGGACAGTCTACAATGAGCAGTTCTTC.

CDR3 DNA: TGTGCCAGCAGCCCCGCTTTGACAGTTAACTATGGCTACACCTTC. Translating gives CASSPALTVNYGYTF. This chain links TRBV5-6 with TRBJ1-2, with D maybe TRBD1 (5 bases). V lost 4 bases to trimming and J lost 1 base, with 14 bases between them. There are 15 residues in the CDR3. CDR1 and CDR2 from the germline V gene are SGHDT and YYEEEE.

This clone was found once. This chain connects TRBV7-2 to TRBJ1-2, with D unclear. V gave up 1 base and J gave up 2 bases, with 11 bases separating them. This CDR3 region has 15 residues. CDR1 and CDR2 (germline): SGHTA, FQGNSA. The CDR3 region has the DNA TGTGCCAGCAGCTTAGATCTGGGCCAGAACTATGGCTACACCTTC. Translating gives CASSLDLGQNYGYTF.

DNA for the CDR3: TGTGCCAGCAGCCTGAGGCCGGGGGGGCCTCTTGAGCAGTTCTTC. Translated, it gives CASSLRPGGPLEQFF. V gene TRBV9 combines with J gene TRBJ2-1, with 8 nucleotides matching TRBD2. Germline lookup yields CDR1 SGDLS and CDR2 YYNGEE. J was trimmed by 9 bases and V by 4 bases; bases with no gene match: 12. This CDR3 has 15 residues. The complete variable domain, with remaining parts taken from reference TRBV9 and TRBJ2-1, reads DSGVTQTPKHLITATGQRVTLRCSPRSGDLSVYWYQQSLDQGLQFLIQYYNGEERAKGNILERFSAQQFPDLHSELNLSSLELGDSALYFCASSLRPGGPLEQFFGPGTRLTVL.